Described below is a single T cell receptor beta chain sequence and its context. The data belong to a study of blood T cell repertoires in COVID-19. Study-wide background: Italy, Spain and the United States were the sources of the convalescent and acute COVID-19 samples. The cDNA or gDNA used as material had been derived from T cells, B-cell-depleted T cells, or PBMCs.

As processed by the authors: Reference gene primer amplification in the assay estimated nucleated cell counts. Some clones are missing from TCRdb's copy, which holds only in-frame ones; the method was immunoSEQ multiplex PCR. D and trimming were read from the DNA, whereas the V and J calls and clone size are those reported in that table. The sample carries roughly 110,000 clones, 85% recorded once. The length of the CDR3 is 12 residues. Trimming left V 5 bases short and J 5 bases short, with 7 bases between. Per the germline V gene, CDR1 is MNHEY and CDR2 is SVGEGT. The chain couples TRBV6-2 or TRBV6-3 to TRBJ1-5; D uncertain. Input material: peripheral blood. The receptor was isolated from a human donor in a cohort sampled during active COVID-19. CDR3 coding DNA: TGTGCCAGCAGTGATACTTATCAGCCCCAGCATTTT. It encodes CASSDTYQPQHF.